Here is one T cell receptor (beta chain) with its context. Its specificity is not known. This sample is part of a study of CD8 T cells in Susac syndrome. Study-level points and caveats: The study conceded that relatively few individuals underwent its TCR sequencing and HLA analysis.

In the multiple sclerosis control group, patients were treatment-naive and had stable or active relapsing-remitting disease. The CDR3 spans 16 residues. Trimming removed 0 bases at V and 4 bases at J, with 15 bases between. Per the germline V gene, CDR1 is LGHNA and CDR2 is YSLEER. Reverse transcription of about 0.45 to 1 ug RNA used random hexamers. Amplification of TCR beta CDR3 spanned 54 Vbeta and 13 Jbeta via immunoSEQ multiplex PCR. TCRdb reprocessed the immunoSEQ multiplex PCR reads via MiXCR and lists one record per CDR3 protein. The sample has 150,000 to 200,000 distinct CDR3 sequences, about 94% seen once.

Sequencing was carried out using CD4+ T cells from PBMCs. The receptor comes from a human donor with multiple sclerosis. This chain links TRBV4-3 with TRBJ1-2, with D possibly matching TRBD1 (5 bases). The CDR3: CASSQDLGGKGYGYTF. The CDR3 nucleotides read TGCGCCAGCAGCCAAGATTTGGGGGGAAAGGGCTATGGCTACACCTTC.